This is a list of T cell receptor beta chains from one sample in a study of T cells in localized non-small cell lung cancer. The repertoire was sequenced with immunoSEQ multiplex PCR; TCRdb's copy has only in-frame clones and lacks some. Of 52,000 or so clones in the sample, roughly 88% were seen once. The sequencing used peripheral blood, collected before any cancer treatment. Source of these receptors: a male donor older than 55 with stage III squamous cell lung carcinoma. Both conserved end residues are part of each CDR3. D genes are given only for firm matches. Not all rows give a size; the values are once, few, many and, for expanded clones, a class.

J: TRBJ2-5
V: TRBV7-7
D: -
size: once
DNA: TGTGCCAGCACCTTATTAGAAGCCACGGGGACCCAGTACTTC
CDR3: CASTLLEATGTQYF

J: TRBJ1-1
V: TRBV21-1
D: -
size: -
DNA: TGTGCCAGCACCTATTCACGAGGTTTCAAAGGGACTGAAGCTTTCTTT
CDR3: CASTYSRGFKGTEAFF

J: TRBJ1-3
V: TRBV28
D: TRBD1
size: -
DNA: TGTGCCAGCAGGTCAAACCGGGACAGGGATAGAAACACCATATATTTT
CDR3: CASRSNRDRDRNTIYF

J: TRBJ2-5
V: TRBV18
D: -
size: -
DNA: TGTGCCAGCTCACCACGAGGGGCCCAGCGCCACTTC
CDR3: CASSPRGAQRHF

J: TRBJ1-6
V: TRBV5-5
D: -
size: -
DNA: TGTGCCAGCAGGAGGGGTGAAGGTTCACCCCTCCACTTT
CDR3: CASRRGEGSPLHF

J: TRBJ2-7
V: TRBV19
D: TRBD1
size: -
DNA: TGTGCCAGTAGTATACATGCAGGGGGTCACGGCGAGCAGTACTTC
CDR3: CASSIHAGGHGEQYF

J: TRBJ2-5
V: TRBV6-1
D: TRBD2
size: few
DNA: TGTGCCAGCAGCTCTAGCGGGGGGGAGACCCAGTACTTC
CDR3: CASSSSGGETQYF

J: TRBJ2-7
V: TRBV9
D: TRBD2
size: once
DNA: TGTGCCAGCAGCCTTACCGGGACTAGCGGGTACTACGAGCAGTACTTC
CDR3: CASSLTGTSGYYEQYF

J: TRBJ1-1
V: TRBV29-1
D: -
size: few
DNA: TGCAGCGTTGCGGGGGGAGTGAACACTGAAGCTTTCTTT
CDR3: CSVAGGVNTEAFF

J: TRBJ2-3
V: TRBV7-3
D: -
size: -
DNA: TGTGCCAGCAGCTCCCAATCACACACAGATACGCAGTATTTT
CDR3: CASSSQSHTDTQYF

J: TRBJ1-1
V: TRBV19
D: -
size: -
DNA: TGTGCCAGTAGTATAGGGTTGAGCACTGAAGCTTTCTTT
CDR3: CASSIGLSTEAFF

J: TRBJ2-7
V: TRBV18
D: -
size: once
DNA: TGTGCCAGCTCACCACCGACAGTCTCCTACGAGCAGTACTTC
CDR3: CASSPPTVSYEQYF

J: TRBJ1-6
V: TRBV5-4
D: TRBD1
size: -
DNA: TGTGCCAGCAGCGTCAGGGGGTGGAATTCACCCCTCCACTTT
CDR3: CASSVRGWNSPLHF

J: TRBJ2-4
V: TRBV7-2
D: TRBD1
size: -
DNA: TGTGCCAGCAGCTTAGTTCGGGACAGGGGCAACATTCAGTACTTC
CDR3: CASSLVRDRGNIQYF

J: TRBJ2-1
V: TRBV10-3
D: -
size: -
DNA: TGTGCCATCAGTGATGGTCGGCAGGGGTTTCCGTTCTTC
CDR3: CAISDGRQGFPFF

J: TRBJ2-4
V: TRBV9
D: -
size: -
DNA: TGTGCCAGCAGCGGAAGTATTACCAAAAACATTCAGTACTTC
CDR3: CASSGSITKNIQYF